This TCR beta chain derives from a study of T cells in Graves' hyperthyroidism and ophthalmopathy. On the study more broadly: At initial diagnosis, before any treatment had begun, peripheral blood was obtained. Regarding the study as a whole: In simple terms, a model built on 13 V-J features told ophthalmopathy apart from stable hyperthyroidism.

Amplification of TCR beta CDR3 regions was performed using RNA transcripts as template. The HTBI primer set was used in a first-round RT-PCR of the TCR CDR3. Each CDR3 protein gets one entry after TCRdb re-called the multiplex PCR reads with MiXCR. The repertoire holds roughly 420,000 distinct CDR3 sequences, with roughly an eighth as singletons. Aged 18 to 65, the patients had hyperthyroidism that was newly diagnosed and had lasted under 2 months. In germline, CDR1 is KGHSH, CDR2 LQKENI. The CDR3 length is 15 residues. V was clipped by 6 bases and J by 5 bases; unmatched bases: 12. This clonotype has a count of ten or more. Its antigen is as yet unknown.

The sequencing input was blood. The chain links TRBV18 to TRBJ2-7; 8 bases match TRBD1. The receptor was derived from a young woman with Graves' hyperthyroidism. This CDR3 reads CASSPNPGGQHEQYF. In DNA form, the CDR3 reads TGTGCCAGCTCGCCCAACCCAGGGGGCCAGCACGAGCAGTACTTC.